One and the same sample provided the 20 T cell receptor beta chains below, sequenced in a study of blood T cell repertoires in COVID-19. The table came from immunoSEQ multiplex PCR; TCRdb's copy has only in-frame clones and leaves some out. The table lists 95,000 to 100,000 clones, 80% to 90% of them singletons. Sequenced input: peripheral blood. The receptors come from a woman between 25 and 40 years old with acute or convalescent COVID-19.

This clone was counted once. A junction end diverges from the germline sequence, so it may reflect a read error. The gene calls are TRBV7-8 and TRBJ1-2, with a possible D match to TRBD1 (6 bases). The length of the CDR3 is 10 residues. The germline gives CDR1 SGHVS, CDR2 FQNEAQ. CDR3 residues: CASSLDSLYF. DNA of the CDR3: TGTGCCAGCAGCCTGGACAGCCTCTACTTC. The entire variable domain, with the rest obtained from reference TRBV7-8 and TRBJ1-2, is as follows: GAGVSQSPRYKVAKRGQDVALRCDPISGHVSLFWYQQALGQGPEFLTYFQNEAQLDKSGLPSDRFFAERPEGSVSTLKIQRTQQEDSAVYLCASSLDSLYFGSGTRLTVV.

The rearrangement links TRBV4-2 to TRBJ2-1; D is perhaps TRBD1 (6 bases). Trimming cost V 2 bases and J 4 bases, with 18 bases left between them. This CDR3 is built from 17 residues. Germline V gene sequence: CDR1 LGHNA, CDR2 YNFKEQ. In DNA, the CDR3 is TGTGCCAGCAGCCAATTCCGGACAGAGGGCGGGTACAATGAGCAGTTCTTC. Translation gives CASSQFRTEGGYNEQFF.

This clone was found a few times. The rearrangement links TRBV27 to TRBJ1-1; D call uncertain. The germline V gene has CDR1 MNHEY and CDR2 SMNVEV (reference sequence). The CDR3 is 13 amino acids. The germline V and J ends were trimmed by 4 bases and 6 bases, with 12 bases remaining between them. CDR3 loop: CASSSDSIAEAFF. The CDR3 coding sequence is TGTGCCAGCAGTTCGGACTCGATCGCTGAAGCTTTCTTT.

The CDR3 nucleotides are TGTGCCAGCAGCTTGGGCAGGGCCTATGGCTACACCTTC. Protein: CASSLGRAYGYTF. The J gene is TRBJ1-2, the V gene TRBV7-2, with a weak D call TRBD1 (5 bases). CDR1 SGHTA and CDR2 FQGNSA come from the germline V gene. V lost 3 bases and J 4 bases, leaving 9 bases between the germline ends. The length of the CDR3 is 13 residues. The full variable domain, in which reference TRBV7-2 and TRBJ1-2 provide the parts outside the CDR3, is GAGVSQSPSNKVTEKGKDVELRCDPISGHTALYWYRQSLGQGLEFLIYFQGNSAPDKSGLPSDRFSAERTGGSVSTLTIQRTQQEDSAVYLCASSLGRAYGYTFGSGTRLTVV.

The chain joins TRBV5-1 to TRBJ1-4; possible D gene TRBD1, 5 bases. The CDR3 spans 18 residues. V lost 0 bases to trimming and J lost 3 bases, with 18 bases between them. Germline CDR1 and CDR2: SGHRS and YFSETQ. CDR3 DNA sequence: TGCGCCAGCAGCTTGGCGCAGGGAATAGGCTTGGCTAATGAAAAACTGTTTTTT. Residues: CASSLAQGIGLANEKLFF.

This chain links TRBV27 with TRBJ1-3; 9 bases are a match to TRBD1. Germline CDR1 MNHEY, CDR2 SMNVEV (reference sequence). J was trimmed by 1 base and V by 4 bases; bases with no gene match: 5. The CDR3 spans 16 residues. CDR3 coding DNA: TGTGCCAGCAGTTCCTGGACAGGGGAGTCTGGAAACACCATATATTTT. Protein sequence: CASSSWTGESGNTIYF.

The chain is built from TRBV5-1 and TRBJ1-1; TRBD1 agrees at 7 bases. This CDR3 is built from 15 residues. V lost 4 bases, J lost 5 bases, and 11 bases stayed unmatched. CDR1 and CDR2 (germline): SGHRS, YFSETQ. The DNA for the CDR3 is TGCGCCAGCAGCCGTCTAGGGGGCAGCAGTACTGAAGCTTTCTTT. It translates to CASSRLGGSSTEAFF.

The chain has TRBV30 and TRBJ1-4; D is possibly TRBD1 (6 bases). CDR1 is GTSNPN, CDR2 SVGIG, per germline (reference sequence). V was trimmed by 7 bases and J by 2 bases, leaving 17 bases between them. The CDR3 contains 15 residues. CDR3 DNA: TGTGCCTCGGGGGGACATACGGCGACTAATGAAAAACTGTTTTTT. Amino acids: CASGGHTATNEKLFF.

This chain connects TRBV11-3 to TRBJ2-1, with D possibly matching TRBD2 (6 bases). Trimming pared 0 bases from V and 1 base from J, leaving 10 bases between. Germline lookup yields CDR1 SGHNT and CDR2 YENEEA. The CDR3 extends over 16 amino acids. CDR3 sequence: CASSLDAGSSYNEQFF. CDR3 DNA: TGTGCCAGCAGCTTAGACGCGGGGAGTTCCTACAATGAGCAGTTCTTC.

The rearrangement links TRBV19 to TRBJ2-1; D may be TRBD1 (5 bases). The V and J ends lost 5 bases and 0 bases respectively, with 17 bases between them. The CDR3 consists of 17 residues. Looked up from germline, CDR1 is LNHDA and CDR2 is SQIVND (reference sequence). CDR3 nucleotide sequence: TGTGCCAGTAGTGTTGCTAAAGGGGCCATCTCCTACAATGAGCAGTTCTTC. Translation gives CASSVAKGAISYNEQFF.

The genes are TRBV6-5 and TRBJ2-7, with a weak D call TRBD2 (5 bases). V was shortened by 6 bases and J by 4 bases, with 16 bases between the two germline ends. CDR3 length: 14 amino acids. Germline loops: CDR1 MNHEY, CDR2 SVGAGI. For the CDR3, the DNA is TGTGCCAGCAGCTATAGGGAGTTCAATTACGAGCAGTACTTC. It specifies CASSYREFNYEQYF.

The V and J genes are TRBV29-1 and TRBJ2-2, with D perhaps matching TRBD1 (6 bases). CDR1 and CDR2 (germline): SQVTM, ANQGSEA. V was cut by 6 bases and J by 3 bases, with 14 bases left in between. The CDR3 is 14 residues long. The CDR3, as DNA: TGCAGCGTCCAGGGACAACGGGACACCGGGGAGCTGTTTTTT. Protein product: CSVQGQRDTGELFF.

This clone came up once. The V call is TRBV19, the J call TRBJ1-5, with 7 nucleotides matching TRBD1. Per the germline V gene, CDR1 is LNHDA and CDR2 is SQIVND (reference sequence). V was pared by 5 bases and J by 6 bases, with 4 bases of the junction left unmatched. The CDR3 runs 13 residues. CDR3 sequence reads: CASSQGQVQPQHF. In DNA, the CDR3 is TGTGCCAGTAGTCAAGGACAGGTTCAGCCCCAGCATTTT.

This clone came up once. The gene calls are TRBV28 and TRBJ2-4; the D gene is possibly TRBD2 (6 bases). Germline V CDR1 and CDR2: MDHEN, SYDVKM. CDR3 length: 16 amino acids. The V gene lost 3 bases and the J gene lost 0 bases, with 12 bases spanning the gap. CDR3 nucleotide sequence: TGTGCCAGCAGTTTGGGCGGGGTTAGAGCCAAAAACATTCAGTACTTC. Its translation is CASSLGGVRAKNIQYF. Full variable domain (rest looked up from reference TRBV28 and TRBJ2-4): DVKVTQSSRYLVKRTGEKVFLECVQDMDHENMFWYRQDPGLGLRLIYFSYDVKMKEKGDIPEGYSVSREKKERFSLILESASTNQTSMYLCASSLGGVRAKNIQYFGAGTRLSVL.

The chain combines TRBV5-1 with TRBJ1-1, with a tentative D call TRBD1 (5 bases). Germline CDR1 SGHRS, CDR2 YFSETQ. V was cut by 1 base and J by 1 base, with 8 bases left in between. This CDR3 has 14 amino acids. This CDR3 is CASSLTGGNTEAFF. CDR3 bases: TGCGCCAGCAGCTTGACGGGGGGGAACACTGAAGCTTTCTTT.

V gene TRBV5-5 combines with J gene TRBJ1-5; D perhaps matches TRBD1 (6 bases). The ends were cut back, 6 bases at V and 0 bases at J, with 13 bases in the middle. In germline, CDR1 is SGHKS, CDR2 YYEKEE (reference sequence). This CDR3 has 15 amino acids. The CDR3 spells CASILDSDSNQPQHF. The CDR3 DNA follows: TGTGCCAGCATACTGGACAGCGATAGCAATCAGCCCCAGCATTTT. The full variable domain, rest sourced from reference TRBV5-5 and TRBJ1-5, is DAGVTQSPTHLIKTRGQQVTLRCSPISGHKSVSWYQQVLGQGPQFIFQYYEKEERGRGNFPDRFSARQFPNYSSELNVNALLLGDSALYLCASILDSDSNQPQHFGDGTRLSIL.

The chain has TRBV5-1 and TRBJ2-3, with 11 bases identical to TRBD2. Trimming at V came to 4 bases and at J to 0 bases, leaving 7 bases not matched to a gene. Germline lookup yields CDR1 SGHRS and CDR2 YFSETQ. This CDR3 comprises 17 residues. The CDR3 DNA reads TGCGCCAGCAGCACCTGGACTAGCGGGTTTAGCACAGATACGCAGTATTTT. Protein: CASSTWTSGFSTDTQYF.

V usage is TRBV7-9 and J usage is TRBJ1-6; 9 bases agree with TRBD1. V was pared by 3 bases and J by 10 bases, with 4 bases of the junction left unmatched. This CDR3 has 14 residues. Germline V gene sequence: CDR1 SEHNR, CDR2 FQNEAQ (reference sequence). CDR3 in DNA: TGTGCCAGCAGCTTGGACAGGGGAAAATCACCCCTCCACTTT. It specifies CASSLDRGKSPLHF.

V and J are TRBV19 and TRBJ2-2; no clear D. Germline CDR1 reads LNHDA; CDR2 reads SQIVND (reference sequence). The CDR3 extends over 14 amino acids. Trimming left V 8 bases short and J 7 bases short, with 17 bases between. CDR3 DNA: TGTGCCAGTGGTAGTGTGTTTCCCGTCGGGGAGCTGTTTTTT. This translates into CASGSVFPVGELFF.

The genes are TRBV10-2 and TRBJ1-2; TRBD1 matches 7 bases. The CDR3 is made up of 15 amino acids. Germline V gene lookup returns CDR1 WSHSY and CDR2 SAAADI. V was clipped by 4 bases and J by 1 base; unmatched bases: 6. The CDR3 loop reads CASSGDSNHNYGYTF. The CDR3 nucleotides read TGCGCCAGCAGTGGGGACAGTAACCATAACTATGGCTACACCTTC.